This is a list of T cell receptor beta chains from one sample in a study of blood T cell repertoires in COVID-19. Clones were sequenced by immunoSEQ multiplex PCR, and TCRdb holds only the in-frame ones, with some missing. The sample yields some 670,000 clones, just under 90% seen once. Sequencing was carried out using peripheral blood. The source is a woman younger than 35 with acute or convalescent COVID-19. Both conserved end residues are part of each CDR3. D genes are given only for firm matches. Where a row states a size, it is once, few, many or the class of an expanded clone; other rows omit it.

>TRBJ2-7|NA|NA|TRBV29-1
CSVEDQDSTYEQYF
TGCAGCGTTGAAGATCAGGACAGTACCTACGAGCAGTACTTC
>TRBJ1-1|NA|TRBD1|TRBV9
CASSGWTGVGNTEAFF
TGTGCCAGCAGCGGCTGGACAGGGGTCGGGAACACTGAAGCTTTCTTT
>TRBJ2-7|NA|NA|TRBV18
CASSPQGIEQYF
TGTGCCAGCTCACCACAGGGGATCGAGCAGTACTTC
>TRBJ2-1|NA|TRBD2|TRBV18
CASSPALAGGNYNEQFF
TGTGCCAGCTCACCAGCGCTAGCGGGGGGGAATTACAATGAGCAGTTCTTC
>TRBJ2-7|NA|TRBD1|TRBV4-1
CASTSDRGFREQYF
TGCGCCAGCACCTCGGACAGGGGGTTCAGGGAGCAGTACTTC
>TRBJ1-2|NA|NA|TRBV10-3
CAGGSGDGYTF
TGTGCCGGAGGGAGCGGGGATGGCTACACCTTC
>TRBJ1-5|NA|TRBD1|TRBV15
CATSRQGAQGNQPQHF
TGTGCCACCAGCAGACAGGGGGCGCAGGGCAATCAGCCCCAGCATTTT
>TRBJ1-3|NA|NA|TRBV19
CASRNPPSSGNTIYF
TGTGCCAGTAGAAATCCCCCGAGCTCTGGAAACACCATATATTTT
>TRBJ1-4|NA|NA|TRBV4-1
CASSQATVMDEKLFF
TGCGCCAGCAGCCAGGCGACAGTGATGGATGAAAAACTGTTTTTT
>TRBJ1-1|once|NA|TRBV24-1
CATSHSGTEAFF
TGTGCCACCAGTCATTCCGGGACAGAAGCTTTCTTT
>TRBJ1-1|few|TRBD1|TRBV7-3
CASSLQGANEAFF
TGTGCCAGCAGCCTACAGGGGGCCAATGAAGCTTTCTTT
>TRBJ1-1|NA|TRBD1|TRBV5-8
CASSLWSQGPVNTEAFF
TGTGCCAGCAGCTTGTGGTCACAGGGGCCCGTGAACACTGAAGCTTTCTTT
>TRBJ1-2|NA|NA|TRBV3-1/TRBV3-2
CASSQGSGNGYTF
TGTGCCAGCAGCCAAGGGTCCGGGAATGGCTACACCTTC
>TRBJ1-1|NA|TRBD1|TRBV12-5
CASGLVPGGNKNTEAFF
TGTGCTAGTGGTTTGGTACCAGGGGGAAACAAGAACACTGAAGCTTTCTTT
>TRBJ1-5|NA|NA|TRBV24-1
CATSDGASNQPQHF
TGTGCCACCAGTGACGGAGCTAGCAATCAGCCCCAGCATTTT
>TRBJ2-1|NA|TRBD1|TRBV9
CASSVAWTGGNEQFF
TGTGCCAGCAGCGTGGCCTGGACAGGGGGGAATGAGCAGTTCTTC
>TRBJ1-4|NA|NA|TRBV7-7
CASSPRGLNEKLFF
TGTGCCAGCAGCCCGCGCGGGCTGAATGAAAAACTGTTTTTT
>TRBJ1-5|once|NA|TRBV2
CASSVGLINQPQHF
TGTGCCAGCAGTGTAGGACTGATCAATCAGCCCCAGCATTTT
>TRBJ2-5|NA|NA|TRBV5-5
CASSSRDSRENQYF
TGTGCCAGCAGCTCCCGGGACTCTCGTGAAAACCAGTACTTC
>TRBJ2-3|NA|NA|TRBV24-1
CATSETSSLGGTDTQYF
TGTGCCACCAGTGAGACCTCTAGCCTCGGGGGCACAGATACGCAGTATTTT
>TRBJ1-6|NA|TRBD1|TRBV6-2/TRBV6-3
CASSYTAYLRGQGAGNSPLHF
TGTGCCAGCAGTTATACGGCCTACCTCCGGGGACAGGGGGCTGGTAATTCACCCCTCCACTTT
>TRBJ1-1|NA|NA|TRBV15
CATTGARSTEAFF
TGTGCCACCACCGGAGCTAGGAGCACTGAAGCTTTCTTT
>TRBJ1-5|NA|TRBD1|TRBV2
CASSEGQVNNQPQHF
TGTGCCAGCAGTGAGGGACAGGTGAACAATCAGCCCCAGCATTTT
>TRBJ1-3|NA|TRBD1|TRBV6-5
CASSYSGQRGNTIYF
TGTGCCAGCAGTTACTCGGGACAGAGAGGAAACACCATATATTTT
>TRBJ2-6|once|NA|TRBV6-5
CASRPETAGANVLTF
TGTGCCAGCAGACCGGAGACGGCTGGGGCCAACGTCCTGACTTTC
>TRBJ2-3|once|NA|TRBV5-5
CASSLGAVHTQYF
TGTGCCAGCAGCTTGGGAGCGGTGCATACGCAGTATTTT
>TRBJ1-3|NA|NA|TRBV5-5
CASSLVEGLSGNTIYF
TGTGCCAGCAGCTTGGTGGAGGGCCTCTCTGGAAACACCATATATTTT
>TRBJ1-2|NA|NA|TRBV5-6
CASSLEQGINYGYTF
TGTGCCAGCAGCTTGGAACAGGGTATTAACTATGGCTACACCTTC
>TRBJ1-5|once|TRBD1|TRBV30
CAWSNYRGGWQPQHF
TGTGCCTGGAGTAATTACAGGGGGGGTTGGCAGCCCCAGCATTTT
>TRBJ1-2|once|NA|TRBV6-5
CASSLVDTLNYGYTF
TGTGCCAGCAGTTTGGTCGACACCCTTAACTATGGCTACACCTTC
>TRBJ2-1|NA|TRBD2|TRBV5-6
CASSLRTSGGLPYNEQFF
TGTGCCAGCAGCCTTCGGACTAGCGGGGGGCTCCCCTACAATGAGCAGTTCTTC
>TRBJ1-3|few|NA|TRBV3-1/TRBV3-2
CASSQRGGRGSGNTIYF
TGTGCCAGCAGCCAACGGGGGGGGCGAGGCTCTGGAAACACCATATATTTT
>TRBJ2-1|few|TRBD1|TRBV6-4
CASSEGQGSNEQFF
TGTGCCAGCAGTGAGGGACAGGGTTCTAATGAGCAGTTCTTC
>TRBJ1-2|NA|NA|TRBV29-1
CSVEVGQNPLPYGYTF
TGCAGCGTTGAAGTAGGACAGAATCCTCTACCCTATGGCTACACCTTC
>TRBJ2-7|once|NA|TRBV4-1
CASSLTRGTYEQYF
TGCGCCAGCAGCCTAACCCGGGGGACCTACGAGCAGTACTTC
>TRBJ2-1|NA|TRBD1|TRBV28
CASSFPSPTGPNFRYDEQFF
TGTGCCAGCAGTTTTCCTTCCCCGACAGGGCCAAATTTCAGATACGATGAGCAGTTCTTC
>TRBJ1-2|NA|TRBD1|TRBV7-8
CASSFRDRVDANYGYTF
TGTGCCAGCAGCTTCCGGGACAGGGTCGACGCTAACTATGGCTACACCTTC
>TRBJ1-1|NA|NA|TRBV2
CASSVGSMNTEAFF
TGTGCCAGCAGTGTCGGGTCGATGAACACTGAAGCTTTCTTT
>TRBJ1-1|NA|NA|TRBV5-6
CASRAGFAEAFF
TGTGCCAGCAGAGCAGGGTTCGCTGAAGCTTTCTTT
>TRBJ1-1|NA|NA|TRBV12-3/TRBV12-4
CASSFSRAAFF
TGTGCCAGCAGTTTTTCCAGGGCCGCTTTCTTT
>TRBJ2-3|NA|NA|TRBV19
CASSQKSRGTQYF
TGTGCCAGTAGCCAAAAATCCAGGGGTACGCAGTATTTT
>TRBJ1-2|NA|TRBD1|TRBV7-9
CATRPGQVVRGYTF
TGTGCCACCAGACCTGGACAGGTTGTAAGAGGCTACACCTTC
>TRBJ1-1|NA|NA|TRBV6-5
CASSPGAPNTEAFF
TGTGCCAGCAGTCCTGGAGCACCGAACACTGAAGCTTTCTTT
>TRBJ2-5|NA|NA|TRBV19
CASSIRAGKAQETQYF
TGTGCCAGTAGTATAAGGGCAGGGAAGGCCCAAGAGACCCAGTACTTC
>TRBJ1-2|NA|NA|TRBV2
CASTGEGPESGYTF
TGTGCCAGCACGGGGGAGGGGCCGGAGTCTGGCTACACCTTC
>TRBJ1-1|NA|TRBD1|TRBV7-8
CASSAPRGMNTEAFF
TGTGCCAGCAGCGCCCCCAGGGGGATGAACACTGAAGCTTTCTTT
>TRBJ2-2|once|NA|TRBV30
CAWRGDAPGELFF
TGTGCCTGGAGAGGGGATGCGCCGGGGGAGCTGTTTTTT
>TRBJ1-1|NA|NA|TRBV10-2
CASSGGLNTEAFF
TGCGCCAGCAGTGGGGGGCTGAACACTGAAGCTTTCTTT
>TRBJ2-3|NA|TRBD2|TRBV30
CAWGLAELSTDTQYF
TGTGCCTGGGGACTAGCGGAACTTAGCACAGATACGCAGTATTTT
>TRBJ2-5|once|NA|TRBV30
CAWSVGGAGETQYF
TGTGCCTGGAGTGTAGGAGGGGCCGGGGAGACCCAGTACTTC
>TRBJ1-2|NA|TRBD1|TRBV19
CASSRDSRLLYGYTF
TGTGCCAGTAGTCGGGACAGTCGCCTTCTCTATGGCTACACCTTC
>TRBJ1-5|NA|NA|TRBV19
CASSASGANQPQHF
TGTGCCAGTAGCGCTAGTGGGGCCAATCAGCCCCAGCATTTT
>TRBJ1-1|NA|NA|TRBV1
CTSSQGQGNTEAFF
TGCACCAGCAGCCAAGGCCAGGGTAATACTGAAGCTTTCTTT